This T cell receptor beta chain originates from a study of cytomegalovirus exposure and HLA in healthy donors. Study summary: Earlier findings included roughly 120 million unique TCR beta sequences obtained from 150 million to 200 million T cells. Points from the study as a whole: Excluded: some indistinguishable V segments such as TRBV6-2 and TRBV6-3.

This clone occurred a few times. Its target is unknown. CDR3 length: 15 amino acids. V was clipped by 6 bases and J by 5 bases; unmatched bases: 8. CDR1 is MNHEY, CDR2 SVGAGI, per germline. PCR was performed using 60 Vbeta and 13 Jbeta primers. Measured with immunoSEQ multiplex PCR; TCRdb has only the in-frame clones, and not every one. This sample has around 30,000 clones, with 50% to 75% found just once. The specimen sequenced was PBMCs. The chain links TRBV6-5 to TRBJ1-1; 11 nucleotides align to TRBD1. The TCR comes from a male donor in good health and CMV-seropositive. The CDR3 sequence: CASSRTGGRRTEAFF. The CDR3, as DNA: TGTGCCAGCAGCAGGACAGGGGGCAGGAGGACTGAAGCTTTCTTT.